This T cell receptor (beta chain) was observed in a study of blood T cell repertoires in COVID-19. Overall study context: Acute and convalescent COVID-19 samples came from the United States, Italy and Spain. Sources were T cells, B-cell-depleted T cells, or PBMCs; the material itself was cDNA or gDNA.

V lost 0 bases and J lost 8, with 5 bases in between. From germline, CDR1 is LNHNV and CDR2 YYDKDF (reference sequence). This CDR3 is built from 12 residues. In the authors' workflow: It was from reference gene primer amplification that nucleated cell counts were estimated. The method was immunoSEQ multiplex PCR; TCRdb's version includes in-frame clones alone and lacks a portion of them. V, J and clone size derive from that table, while D and trimming were established from the DNA sequence. The sample consists of about 120,000 clones, 88% of them appearing once. This TCR was recovered from a woman at least 80 years old with acute or convalescent COVID-19. The chain couples TRBV15 to TRBJ2-1; D gene uncertain. Sequenced input: peripheral blood. This CDR3 reads CATSRDRYEQFF. The DNA of the CDR3 is TGTGCCACCAGCAGAGACAGGTATGAGCAGTTCTTC.